This T cell receptor beta chain was identified in a study of OX40 agonist ivuxolimab in advanced cancers. V was pared by 6 bases and J by 5 bases, with 14 bases between. In germline, CDR1 is ENHRY, CDR2 SYGVKD. The CDR3 runs 14 residues. Sequencing used immunoSEQ multiplex PCR; TCRdb keeps in-frame clones, though not all of them. Here the sample spans approximately 82,000 clones, over 80% being singletons. This receptor was obtained from an adult with an advanced solid tumor such as melanoma, head and neck, liver or kidney cancer. This specimen consisted of CD4+ or CD8+ T cells sorted from blood, obtained in a trial of the OX40 agonist ivuxolimab. This chain connects TRBV10-3 to TRBJ2-1; no reliable D call. CDR3 in DNA: TGTGCCATCAGAAACCACGACGGCCACAATGAGCAGTTCTTC. This codes for CAIRNHDGHNEQFF.